This T cell receptor (beta chain) was identified during a study of blood T cell repertoires in COVID-19. Study overall: Samples taken during acute and convalescent COVID-19 were collected in the United States, Italy and Spain. Sources were T cells, B-cell-depleted T cells, or PBMCs; the material itself was cDNA or gDNA.

The CDR3 totals 14 residues. V lost 4 bases and J 10 bases, leaving 14 bases between the germline ends. From germline, CDR1 is MNHEY and CDR2 SVGAGI. Per the original data handling: It was from reference gene primer amplification that nucleated cell counts were estimated. Clones were sequenced by immunoSEQ multiplex PCR, and TCRdb holds only the in-frame ones, with some missing. D and trimming come from the DNA, and the V and J calls and clone size come from that table. The sample holds hundreds of thousands of clones; 85% to 90% are singletons and the top ten take 0.2% to 0.3%. The sequence derives from a young woman with acute or convalescent COVID-19. This chain links TRBV6-5 with TRBJ1-6, with D perhaps TRBD1 (6 bases). The sample was peripheral blood. The CDR3 DNA sequence: TGTGCCAGCAGTTTTCCAGGGGAGTCGTCACCCCTCCACTTT. This sequence encodes CASSFPGESSPLHF.